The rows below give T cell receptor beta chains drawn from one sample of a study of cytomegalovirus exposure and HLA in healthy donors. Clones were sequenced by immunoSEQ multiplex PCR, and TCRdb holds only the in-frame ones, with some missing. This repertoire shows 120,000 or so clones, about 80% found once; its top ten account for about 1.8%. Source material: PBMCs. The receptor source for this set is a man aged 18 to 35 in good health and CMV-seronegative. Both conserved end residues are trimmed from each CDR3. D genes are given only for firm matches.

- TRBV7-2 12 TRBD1 ASSPRDRSYEQY
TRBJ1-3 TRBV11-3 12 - ASSPGDSGNTIY
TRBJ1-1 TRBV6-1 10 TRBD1 AGRQGGTEAF
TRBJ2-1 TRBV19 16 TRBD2 ASSSGLAGMSSYNEQF
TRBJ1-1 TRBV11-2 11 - ASSLTPRTEAF
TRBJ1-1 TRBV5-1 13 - ASSLGQGKNTEAF
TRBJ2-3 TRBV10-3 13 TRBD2 AISPLAGGTDTQY
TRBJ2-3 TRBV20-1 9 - SASPLNTQY
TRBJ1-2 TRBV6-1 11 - ASSARIPYGYT
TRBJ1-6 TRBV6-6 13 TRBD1 ASSARDRGNSPLH
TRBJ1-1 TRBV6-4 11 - ASSEGANTEAF
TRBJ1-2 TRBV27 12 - ASSQRGVAYGYT
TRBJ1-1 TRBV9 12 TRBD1 ASSVGTGSTEAF
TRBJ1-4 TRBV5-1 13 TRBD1 ASSLSRGQGEKLF
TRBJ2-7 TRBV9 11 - ASSKGRPDEQY
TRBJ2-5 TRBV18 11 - ASSPGQKETQY
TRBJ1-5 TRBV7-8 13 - ASSLGTGTRQPQH
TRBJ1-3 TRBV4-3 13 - ASSQVWQGRNTIY
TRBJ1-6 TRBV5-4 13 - ASSLGADSNSPLH
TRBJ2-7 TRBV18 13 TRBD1 ASSPGTGGSYEQY
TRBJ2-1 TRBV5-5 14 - ASSFTSPLSYNEQF
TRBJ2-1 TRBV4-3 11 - ASSSNDRDEQF
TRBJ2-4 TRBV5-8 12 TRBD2 ASSQGGTKNIQY
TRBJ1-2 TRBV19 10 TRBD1 ASSGQAGGYT
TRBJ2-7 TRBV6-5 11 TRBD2 ASISSGGNEQY
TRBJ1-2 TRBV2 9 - ASPLNYGYT
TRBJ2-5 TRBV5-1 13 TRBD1 ASSVGQGGVETQY
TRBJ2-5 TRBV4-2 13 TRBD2 ASSPLAGTQETQY
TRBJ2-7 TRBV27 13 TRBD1 ASNPYRGRSYEQY
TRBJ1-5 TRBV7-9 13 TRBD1 ASSLGTGPGQPQH
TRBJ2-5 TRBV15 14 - ATSRGGRQPGETQY